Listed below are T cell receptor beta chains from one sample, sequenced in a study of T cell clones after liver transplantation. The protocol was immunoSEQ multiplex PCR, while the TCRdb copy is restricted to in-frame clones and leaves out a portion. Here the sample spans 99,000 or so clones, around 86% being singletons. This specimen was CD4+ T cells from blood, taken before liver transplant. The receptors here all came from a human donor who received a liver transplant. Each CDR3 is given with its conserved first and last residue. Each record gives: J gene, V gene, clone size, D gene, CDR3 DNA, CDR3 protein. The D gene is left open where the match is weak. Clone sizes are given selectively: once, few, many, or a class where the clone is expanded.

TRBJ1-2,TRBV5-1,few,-,TGCGCCAGCAGCTTGGCGGTAGGGGCTAGTGGCTACACCTTC,CASSLAVGASGYTF
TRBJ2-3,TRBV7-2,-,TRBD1,TGTGCCAGCAGCTTAGACGGGACAGGGGGCCGTACGCAGTATTTT,CASSLDGTGGRTQYF
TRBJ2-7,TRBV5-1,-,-,TGCGCCAGCAGCTTGGCCGGGGACACCTCCTACGAGCAGTACTTC,CASSLAGDTSYEQYF
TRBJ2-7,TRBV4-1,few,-,TGCGCCAGCAGCCCCTTAGGGGAAATTTCCTACGAGCAGTACTTC,CASSPLGEISYEQYF
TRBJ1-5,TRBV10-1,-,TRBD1,TGCGCCAGCAGCGTGACAGGGTGCGGCAATCAGCCCCAGCATTTT,CASSVTGCGNQPQHF
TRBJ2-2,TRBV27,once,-,TGTGCCAGCTTCGACTTTGCGAACACCGGGGAGCTGTTTTTT,CASFDFANTGELFF
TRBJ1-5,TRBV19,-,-,TGTGCCACGGTACAGGATAGCAATCAGCCCCAGCATTTT,CATVQDSNQPQHF
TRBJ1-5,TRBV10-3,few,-,TGTGCCATCATGGAGGAGGGCAAAGGAAGCAATCAGCCCCAGCATTTT,CAIMEEGKGSNQPQHF
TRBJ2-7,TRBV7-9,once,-,TGTGCCAGCAGCTTCCAGGGGCCCCTCTACGAGCAGTACTTC,CASSFQGPLYEQYF
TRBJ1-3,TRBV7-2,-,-,TGTGCCAGCAGCTTAGGGACACGAAACACCATATATTTT,CASSLGTRNTIYF
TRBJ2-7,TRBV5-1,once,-,TGCGCCAGCAGCCGCGGGGAGGGGGCGACCTACGAGCAGTACTTC,CASSRGEGATYEQYF
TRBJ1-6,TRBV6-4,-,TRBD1,TGTGCCAGCAGACCGGGACAGGGTAATTCACCCCTCCACTTT,CASRPGQGNSPLHF